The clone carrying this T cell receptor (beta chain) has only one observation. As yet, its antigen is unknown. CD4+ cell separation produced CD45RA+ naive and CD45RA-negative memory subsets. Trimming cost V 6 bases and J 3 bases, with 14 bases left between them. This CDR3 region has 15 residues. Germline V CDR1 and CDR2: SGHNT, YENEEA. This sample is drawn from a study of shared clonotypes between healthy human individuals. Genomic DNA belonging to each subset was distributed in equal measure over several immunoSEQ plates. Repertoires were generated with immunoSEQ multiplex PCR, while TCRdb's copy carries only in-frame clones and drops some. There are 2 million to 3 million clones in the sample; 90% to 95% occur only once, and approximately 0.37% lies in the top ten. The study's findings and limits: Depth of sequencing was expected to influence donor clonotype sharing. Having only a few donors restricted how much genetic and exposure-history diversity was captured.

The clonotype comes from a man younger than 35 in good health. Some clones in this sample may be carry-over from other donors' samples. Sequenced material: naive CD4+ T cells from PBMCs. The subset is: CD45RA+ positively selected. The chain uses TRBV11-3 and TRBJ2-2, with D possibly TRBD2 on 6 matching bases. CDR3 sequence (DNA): TGTGCCAGCAGTGGGTGGAGGGGCGACACCGGGGAGCTGTTTTTT. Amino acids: CASSGWRGDTGELFF.